This T cell receptor (beta chain) is from a study of shared clonotypes between healthy human individuals. Deletions cut 2 bases from V and 0 bases from J, with 7 bases between. Germline loops: CDR1 SGHVS, CDR2 FQNEAQ. The CDR3 is 14 residues long. It was into CD45RA+ naive and CD45RA-negative memory subsets that the CD4+ cells were split. The assay was immunoSEQ multiplex PCR, and TCRdb's table has in-frame clones only and misses some. This sample yields about 340,000 clones, of which around 79% are seen a single time; roughly 10% belongs to the top ten. Overall study findings and caveats: Clonotype sharing among the donors was expected to vary with sequencing depth.

In the case of this clone: Antigen specificity is unknown.

The sequencing sample was made of memory CD4+ T cells sorted from blood. Subset noted: CD45RA-negative fraction. The J gene is TRBJ1-2, the V gene TRBV7-8; D is ambiguous. This TCR was sampled from a young man in good health. The CDR3 protein is CASSLTSANYGYTF. CDR3 coding DNA: TGTGCCAGCAGCTTAACATCCGCTAACTATGGCTACACCTTC.